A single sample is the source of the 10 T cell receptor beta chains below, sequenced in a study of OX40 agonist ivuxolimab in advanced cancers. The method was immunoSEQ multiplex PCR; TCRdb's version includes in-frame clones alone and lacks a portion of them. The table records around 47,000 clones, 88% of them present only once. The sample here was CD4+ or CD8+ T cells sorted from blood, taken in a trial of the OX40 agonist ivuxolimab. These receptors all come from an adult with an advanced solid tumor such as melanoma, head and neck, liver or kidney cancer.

Written as DNA, the CDR3 is TGTGCCAGCAGCTCGCATATGGGGGCCGGGGACTTCCAAGAGACCCAGTACTTC. Protein sequence: CASSSHMGAGDFQETQYF. The chain recombines TRBV7-3 with TRBJ2-5; either TRBD1 or TRBD2 may supply D (6 bases each). Germline V lookup: CDR1 SGHTA, CDR2 FQGTGA. The CDR3 has 18 residues. The germline V and J ends were trimmed by 4 bases and 1 base, with 22 bases remaining between them.

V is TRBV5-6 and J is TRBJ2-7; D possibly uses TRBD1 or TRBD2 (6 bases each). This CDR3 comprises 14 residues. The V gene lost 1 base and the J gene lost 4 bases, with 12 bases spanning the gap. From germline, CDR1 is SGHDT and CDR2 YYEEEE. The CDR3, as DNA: TGTGCCAGCAGCTTGACAGGGACTTTTTACGAGCAGTACTTC. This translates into CASSLTGTFYEQYF.

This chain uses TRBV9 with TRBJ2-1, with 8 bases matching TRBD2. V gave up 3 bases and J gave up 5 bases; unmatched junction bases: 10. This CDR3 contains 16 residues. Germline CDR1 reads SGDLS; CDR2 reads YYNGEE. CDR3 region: CASSASSGATHNEQFF. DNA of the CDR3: TGTGCCAGCAGCGCGAGTAGCGGGGCCACACACAATGAGCAGTTCTTC.

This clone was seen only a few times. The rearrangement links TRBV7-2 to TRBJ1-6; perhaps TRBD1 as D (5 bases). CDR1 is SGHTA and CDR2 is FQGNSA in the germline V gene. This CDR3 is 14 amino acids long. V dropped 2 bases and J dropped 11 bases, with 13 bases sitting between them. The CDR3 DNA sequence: TGTGCCAGCAGCTTAACCGGGGCAGGCGCACCCCTCCACTTT. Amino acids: CASSLTGAGAPLHF.

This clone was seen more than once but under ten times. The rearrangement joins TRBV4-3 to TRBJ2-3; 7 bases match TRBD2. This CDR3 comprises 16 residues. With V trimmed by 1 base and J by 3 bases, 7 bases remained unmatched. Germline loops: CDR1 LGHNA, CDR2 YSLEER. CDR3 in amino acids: CASSQGPRGSTDTQYF. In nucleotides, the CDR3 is TGCGCCAGCAGCCAAGGGCCGCGGGGGAGTACAGATACGCAGTATTTT.

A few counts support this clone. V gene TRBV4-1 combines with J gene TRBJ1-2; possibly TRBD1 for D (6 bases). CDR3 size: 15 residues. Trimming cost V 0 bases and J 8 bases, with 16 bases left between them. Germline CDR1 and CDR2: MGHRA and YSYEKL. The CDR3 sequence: CASSQDKSGARGYTF. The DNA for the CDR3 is TGCGCCAGCAGCCAAGATAAGTCGGGGGCACGGGGCTACACCTTC.

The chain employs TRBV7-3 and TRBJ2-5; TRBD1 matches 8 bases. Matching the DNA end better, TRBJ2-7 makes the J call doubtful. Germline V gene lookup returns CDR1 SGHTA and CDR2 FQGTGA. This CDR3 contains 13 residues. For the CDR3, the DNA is TGTGCCAGCAGCTTCGGACAGGGCTACGAGCAGTACTTC. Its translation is CASSFGQGYEQYF.

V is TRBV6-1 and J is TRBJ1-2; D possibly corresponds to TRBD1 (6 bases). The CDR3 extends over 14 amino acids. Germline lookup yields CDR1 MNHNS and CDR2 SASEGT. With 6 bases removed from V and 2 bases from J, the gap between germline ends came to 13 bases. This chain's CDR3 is CASSSGVSNYGYTF. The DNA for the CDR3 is TGTGCCAGCAGCTCAGGGGTCTCCAACTATGGCTACACCTTC.

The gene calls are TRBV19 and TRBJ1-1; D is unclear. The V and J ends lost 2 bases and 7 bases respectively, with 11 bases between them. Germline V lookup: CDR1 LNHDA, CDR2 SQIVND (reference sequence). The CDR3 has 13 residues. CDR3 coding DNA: TGTGCCAGTAGTATATATTTGGGGTATGAAGCTTTCTTT. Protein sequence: CASSIYLGYEAFF.

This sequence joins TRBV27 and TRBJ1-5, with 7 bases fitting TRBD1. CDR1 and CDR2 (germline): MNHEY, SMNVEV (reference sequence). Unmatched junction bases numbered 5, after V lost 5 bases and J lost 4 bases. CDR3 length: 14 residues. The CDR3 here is CASSLGGANQPQHF. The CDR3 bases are TGTGCCAGCAGTCTAGGGGGCGCGAATCAGCCCCAGCATTTT.